The next 23 T cell receptor beta chains were all read from a single sample in a study of STAT5B mutations in CD4+ large granular lymphocyte leukemia. Clones were read by immunoSEQ multiplex PCR, and TCRdb kept only the in-frame ones, dropping some. In the table there are 25,000 to 30,000 clones, 70% to 75% of which are singletons. The sequencing input was CD4+ T cells from blood buffy coats. Every receptor here comes from a human donor in good health.

The V gene is TRBV27, the J gene TRBJ2-3; D unclear. Germline V gene data show CDR1 as MNHEY and CDR2 as SMNVEV (reference sequence). The V end was cut by 3 bases, the J end by 5 bases, with 9 bases between. This CDR3 comprises 13 residues. The CDR3 coding sequence is TGTGCCAGCAGTTTGGAAGCGCGAGATACGCAGTATTTT. It encodes CASSLEARDTQYF.

This clone occurred once. This chain links TRBV30 with TRBJ2-1; D gene uncertain. This CDR3 comprises 11 residues. Looked up from germline, CDR1 is GTSNPN and CDR2 is SVGIG (reference sequence). The V end was cut by 2 bases, the J end by 9 bases, with 8 bases between. The DNA of the CDR3 is TGTGCCTGGAGTTTTGGGATTGAGCAGTTCTTC. This gives the protein CAWSFGIEQFF.

The chain recombines TRBV27 with TRBJ1-5; D call uncertain. Germline CDR1 and CDR2: MNHEY and SMNVEV (reference sequence). CDR3 length: 15 residues. V lost 3 bases to trimming and J lost 0 bases, with 9 bases between them. This chain's CDR3 is CASSFGWTSNQPQHF. The CDR3 region has the DNA TGTGCCAGCAGTTTCGGGTGGACTAGCAATCAGCCCCAGCATTTT.

The V gene is TRBV11-2, the J gene TRBJ2-1; possible D gene TRBD2, 7 bases. Per the germline V gene, CDR1 is SGHAT and CDR2 is FQNNGV. This CDR3 comprises 14 residues. Trimming shortened V by 5 bases and J by 4 bases, and 12 bases separated the two germline ends. CDR3 bases: TGTGCCAGCAGCCGGGGGGACATTTACAATGAGCAGTTCTTC. Its translation: CASSRGDIYNEQFF. The entire variable domain, with the rest obtained from reference TRBV11-2 and TRBJ2-1, is as follows: EAGVAQSPRYKIIEKRQSVAFWCNPISGHATLYWYQQILGQGPKLLIQFQNNGVVDDSQLPKDRFSAERLKGVDSTLKIQPAKLEDSAVYLCASSRGDIYNEQFFGPGTRLTVL.

This chain uses TRBV7-2 with TRBJ2-1; the match to TRBD2 covers 8 bases. V shed 8 bases, J shed 9 bases, and the junction held 12 bases outside the gene matches. Germline loops: CDR1 SGHTA, CDR2 FQGNSA. The CDR3 extends over 14 amino acids. The CDR3 DNA follows: TGTGCCAGCCTTAGCGGGACTAGGACCTTTGAGCAGTTCTTC. It encodes CASLSGTRTFEQFF. The full variable domain, completed using reference TRBV7-2 and TRBJ2-1, is GAGVSQSPSNKVTEKGKDVELRCDPISGHTALYWYRQSLGQGLEFLIYFQGNSAPDKSGLPSDRFSAERTGGSVSTLTIQRTQQEDSAVYLCASLSGTRTFEQFFGPGTRLTVL.

The J gene is TRBJ2-1, the V gene TRBV6-5; D is undetermined. This CDR3 has 11 residues. Per the germline V gene, CDR1 is MNHEY and CDR2 is SVGAGI. With 1 base removed from V and 11 bases from J, the gap between germline ends came to 6 bases. The DNA for the CDR3 is TGTGCCAGCAGTTACTTGGGGAAGCAGTTCTTC. This translates into CASSYLGKQFF.

The V and J genes are TRBV10-3 and TRBJ2-7; D could derive from TRBD1 or TRBD2 (6 bases each). CDR3 length equals 15 residues. Germline V gene lookup returns CDR1 ENHRY and CDR2 SYGVKD. The V end was cut by 4 bases, the J end by 1 base, with 14 bases between. CDR3 sequence: CAISGGARRSYEQYF. DNA for the CDR3: TGTGCCATCAGTGGGGGGGCCCGACGATCCTACGAGCAGTACTTC.

This clone was seen once. This chain connects TRBV2 to TRBJ2-1; TRBD2 matches at 9 bases. The CDR3 totals 17 residues. J gave up 0 bases and V 7 bases, and 10 bases lay outside the gene matches. Germline V gives CDR1 SNHLY, CDR2 FYNNEI. CDR3 region: CASMRGGIGSSYNEQFF. The CDR3 region has the DNA TGTGCCAGCATGCGGGGGGGTATCGGAAGCTCCTACAATGAGCAGTTCTTC.

The V gene is TRBV5-1, the J gene TRBJ2-2, with a tentative D call TRBD2 (6 bases). This CDR3 has 14 amino acids. CDR1 is SGHRS, CDR2 YFSETQ, per germline. Deletions cut 3 bases from V and 8 bases from J, with 14 bases between. CDR3 sequence: CASSSRTAGGELFF. The CDR3 DNA reads as TGCGCCAGCAGCTCGAGGACTGCGGGGGGGGAGCTGTTTTTT.

This clone was seen only a few times. The chain employs TRBV7-2 and TRBJ2-7, with unresolved D. Germline V CDR1 and CDR2: SGHTA, FQGNSA. CDR3 size: 12 residues. V shed 0 bases and J shed 4 bases, with 4 bases lying between them. Here the CDR3 reads CASSLARYEQYF. CDR3 bases: TGTGCCAGCAGCTTAGCGAGATACGAGCAGTACTTC.

CDR3 sequence: CASSQEVGVSGEQYF. In nucleotides, the CDR3 is TGCGCCAGCAGCCAAGAAGTAGGCGTATCTGGAGAGCAGTACTTC. The chain joins TRBV4-3 to TRBJ2-7; D gene ambiguous. This CDR3 spans 15 amino acids. CDR1 and CDR2 (germline): LGHNA, YSLEER. Trimming took off 0 bases at V and 7 bases at J, with 16 bases between the two ends.

This clone has a handful of counts. This sequence joins TRBV7-9 and TRBJ2-7, with TRBD1 matching 7 bases. Germline trimming cut 5 bases from V and 0 bases from J; bases unmatched to any gene: 4. This CDR3 is 14 amino acids long. CDR1 and CDR2 (germline): SEHNR, FQNEAQ (reference sequence). CDR3 DNA sequence: TGTGCCAGCAGCCAAAGGGACAGCTCCTACGAGCAGTACTTC. Translating it yields CASSQRDSSYEQYF.

This clone was picked up one time. J is TRBJ2-3 and V is TRBV10-2; D unclear. V lost 6 bases to trimming and J lost 1 base, with 11 bases between them. CDR1 and CDR2 from the germline V gene are WSHSY and SAAADI. This CDR3 is 14 amino acids long. CDR3 DNA sequence: TGCGCCAGCAGGGCCTCCCTAGGCACAGATACGCAGTATTTT. Translated: CASRASLGTDTQYF.

This clone has more than one count but fewer than ten. The same CDR3 can be traced to other DNA sequences in this sample. The chain uses TRBV6-6 and TRBJ1-1, with D hard to call. The CDR3 sequence is 12 residues long. V lost 5 bases and J 5 bases, leaving 9 bases between the germline ends. Germline values: CDR1 MNHNY, CDR2 SVGAGI (reference sequence). CDR3 protein: CASSLFTTEAFF. DNA for the CDR3: TGTGCCAGCAGTCTCTTTACGACTGAAGCTTTCTTT.

This sequence joins TRBV5-6 and TRBJ2-5, with D hard to call. CDR1 and CDR2 (germline): SGHDT, YYEEEE. This CDR3 has 11 amino acids. The V gene lost 1 base and the J gene lost 4 bases, with 2 bases spanning the gap. CDR3 sequence reads: CASSLRETQYF. CDR3 nucleotide sequence: TGTGCCAGCAGCTTGAGAGAGACCCAGTACTTC.

The J gene is TRBJ2-7, the V gene TRBV15; either TRBD1 or TRBD2 may supply D (5 bases each). With 0 bases removed from V and 4 bases from J, the gap between germline ends came to 25 bases. The CDR3 length is 19 residues. In germline, CDR1 is LNHNV, CDR2 YYDKDF (reference sequence). The CDR3 DNA reads TGTGCCACCAGCAGAGATGTGTTGTTTTTTGGGGGATCAAGGTACGAGCAGTACTTC. It yields the protein CATSRDVLFFGGSRYEQYF.

This chain uses TRBV30 with TRBJ1-2; a possible D gene is TRBD1 (5 bases). Germline CDR1 GTSNPN, CDR2 SVGIG (reference sequence). The CDR3 is made up of 13 amino acids. Trimming took off 2 bases at V and 2 bases at J, with 9 bases between the two ends. Written as DNA, the CDR3 is TGTGCCTGGAGTCGAGGGGAGAACTATGGCTACACCTTC. Translated, it gives CAWSRGENYGYTF.

V gene TRBV6-6 combines with J gene TRBJ1-5; 7 nucleotides agree with TRBD1. V lost 11 bases and J lost 6; bases outside the gene matches: 13. Germline CDR1 and CDR2: MNHNY and SVGAGI (reference sequence). CDR3 length: 14 amino acids. CDR3 bases: TGTGCCGCCCAACAGGGGAATGTACGTCAGCCCCAGCATTTT. This sequence encodes CAAQQGNVRQPQHF.

The chain recombines TRBV5-1 with TRBJ2-3; no definite D call. The CDR3 totals 15 residues. CDR1 SGHRS and CDR2 YFSETQ come from the germline V gene. Trimming removed 0 bases at V and 8 bases at J, with 16 bases between. DNA for the CDR3: TGCGCCAGCAGCTTGGCCGATTCGGCACAAAGTACGCAGTATTTT. Protein product: CASSLADSAQSTQYF.

V usage is TRBV18 and J usage is TRBJ1-5; D unresolved. Trimming took 2 bases from V and 6 from J, leaving 5 bases between them. Germline V gives CDR1 KGHSH, CDR2 LQKENI. This CDR3 region has 12 residues. Here the CDR3 reads CASSPGIQPQHF. For the CDR3, the DNA is TGTGCCAGCTCACCAGGTATTCAGCCCCAGCATTTT.

This clone was seen a single time. The chain recombines TRBV6-5 with TRBJ1-3; tentative D call: TRBD1 (6 bases). The V end was cut by 0 bases, the J end by 3 bases, with 12 bases between. The CDR3 sequence is 16 residues long. In germline, CDR1 is MNHEY, CDR2 SVGAGI. The CDR3 DNA reads TGTGCCAGCAGTTACTCGAAGTACAGGGATGGAAACACCATATATTTT. Translated, it gives CASSYSKYRDGNTIYF.

This chain joins TRBV4-3 and TRBJ2-1; 9 bases align to TRBD2. The CDR3 is 15 amino acids. V shed 4 bases, J shed 2 bases, and the junction held 3 bases outside the gene matches. CDR1 LGHNA and CDR2 YSLEER come from the germline V gene. Here the CDR3 DNA reads TGCGCCAGCAGCCTATCTAGCGGGGCCTACAATGAGCAGTTCTTC. Amino acids: CASSLSSGAYNEQFF.

This clone was detected a few times. The CDR3 bases are TGTGCCAGCAGTTCTACAGCTTACAATGAGCAGTTCTTC. Protein product: CASSSTAYNEQFF. This rearrangement joins TRBV28 to TRBJ2-1; no clear D. Trimming took 4 bases from V and 4 from J, leaving 8 bases between them. CDR3 length: 13 residues. Germline V gene sequence: CDR1 MDHEN, CDR2 SYDVKM.